A single sample gave rise to the 32 T cell receptor beta chains below, sequenced in a study of T cell changes during pregnancy in multiple sclerosis. Some clones are missing from TCRdb's copy, which holds only in-frame ones; the method was immunoSEQ multiplex PCR. The sample includes approximately 52,000 clones, approximately 92% of them seen just once. Specimen: CD4+ T cells from peripheral blood mononuclear cells, collected in the third trimester of pregnancy. These receptors all come from a female donor with multiple sclerosis, enrolled in a pregnancy study.

The chain combines TRBV7-9 with TRBJ1-1; D is perhaps TRBD1 (6 bases). The CDR3 is made up of 16 amino acids. The germline gives CDR1 SEHNR, CDR2 FQNEAQ (reference sequence). V was trimmed by 1 base and J by 4 bases, leaving 16 bases between them. The CDR3 reads CASSLGGGGLVTEAFF. CDR3 bases: TGTGCCAGCAGCTTAGGGGGAGGGGGGCTGGTCACTGAAGCTTTCTTT.

The V and J genes are TRBV7-6 and TRBJ1-5, with a possible D match to TRBD1 (5 bases). The CDR3 covers 15 residues. Germline V lookup: CDR1 SGHVS, CDR2 FNYEAQ. Trimming removed 5 bases at V and 0 bases at J, with 11 bases between. The CDR3 coding sequence is TGTGCCAGCAGCCCCGACGGACATAGCAATCAGCCCCAGCATTTT. It codes for CASSPDGHSNQPQHF.

This chain uses TRBV1 with TRBJ1-2. TRBV1 is a pseudogene locus. The CDR3 length is 11 residues. CDR3 sequence (DNA): TGCACCAGCAGCCAGGGAGATGGCTACACCTTC. It codes for CTSSQGDGYTF.

The chain recombines TRBV12-2 with TRBJ2-5; TRBD2 is the table's D call, not checked against the DNA. TRBV12-2 is a known pseudogene. This CDR3 is 14 amino acids long. CDR3 region: CASRSPSDQETQYF. CDR3 bases: TGTGCAAGTCGCTCCCCTAGCGACCAAGAGACCCAGTACTTC.

The J gene is TRBJ2-5, the V gene TRBV7-9; 8 positions match TRBD2. The CDR3 totals 16 residues. The germline V gene has CDR1 SEHNR and CDR2 FQNEAQ (reference sequence). V lost 3 bases, J lost 4 bases, and 10 bases stayed unmatched. DNA of the CDR3: TGTGCCAGCAGCTTGGGTGAAGCGGGAGTTGGAGAGACCCAGTACTTC. Translating gives CASSLGEAGVGETQYF.

This chain connects TRBV28 to TRBJ2-7, with 9 positions matching TRBD1. CDR3 length: 15 residues. The V gene end was trimmed by 5 bases and the J gene end by 1 base; junction bases not matched to a gene: 6. Looked up from germline, CDR1 is MDHEN and CDR2 is SYDVKM. The CDR3 sequence is CASSIPGQGSYEQYF. The CDR3 DNA sequence: TGTGCCAGCAGTATCCCGGGACAGGGATCCTACGAGCAGTACTTC.

The chain uses TRBV5-4 and TRBJ1-1; no firm D call. From germline, CDR1 is SGHNT and CDR2 YYREEE (reference sequence). The CDR3 loop spans 13 amino acids. V dropped 0 bases and J dropped 6 bases, with 9 bases sitting between them. The CDR3 protein is CASSLDRLSEAFF. CDR3 nucleotide sequence: TGTGCCAGCAGCTTGGACAGATTGTCTGAAGCTTTCTTT.

This clone was seen a single time. This chain connects TRBV6-1 to TRBJ2-5, with D tentatively TRBD2 (6 bases). The germline CDR1 and CDR2 sequences are MNHNS and SASEGT. Deletions cut 6 bases from V and 5 bases from J, with 19 bases between. The CDR3 totals 15 residues. The CDR3 DNA sequence: TGTGCCAGCAGGGAAACGACTAGGGCAGTCGAGACCCAGTACTTC. Translation gives CASRETTRAVETQYF.

This rearrangement joins TRBV30 to TRBJ1-2, with D hard to call. The germline V gene has CDR1 GTSNPN and CDR2 SVGIG (reference sequence). This CDR3 has 13 amino acids. Trimming took 3 bases from V and 3 from J, leaving 11 bases between them. The DNA for the CDR3 is TGTGCCTGGAGGAGGGAGGTGGACTATGGCTACACCTTC. Protein: CAWRREVDYGYTF.

V and J are TRBV25-1 and TRBJ2-1, with a possible D match to TRBD2 (7 bases). The ends were cut back, 5 bases at V and 16 bases at J, with 27 bases in the middle. CDR1 MGHDK and CDR2 SYGVNS come from the germline V gene. The CDR3 has 15 amino acids. The CDR3 region is CASSPLNRGGDFIFF. The CDR3 bases are TGTGCCAGCAGTCCATTGAATAGAGGGGGGGACTTCATTTTCTTC.

The rearrangement joins TRBV6-1 to TRBJ2-7; TRBD2 matches at 7 bases. With V trimmed by 6 bases and J by 3 bases, 8 bases remained unmatched. The CDR3 is 14 amino acids. Germline assignment: CDR1 MNHNS and CDR2 SASEGT. The CDR3 sequence: CASRHERDRYEQYF. The CDR3, as DNA: TGTGCCAGCAGGCACGAGCGGGACCGCTACGAGCAGTACTTC.

V is TRBV5-4 and J is TRBJ1-3; no firm D call. The CDR3 has 14 amino acids. Germline CDR1 reads SGHNT; CDR2 reads YYREEE (reference sequence). Trimming shortened V by 0 bases and J by 0 bases, and 4 bases separated the two germline ends. The CDR3: CASSLGNSGNTIYF. CDR3 nucleotide sequence: TGTGCCAGCAGCTTGGGTAACTCTGGAAACACCATATATTTT. The full variable domain, in which reference TRBV5-4 and TRBJ1-3 provide the parts outside the CDR3, is ETGVTQSPTHLIKTRGQQVTLRCSSQSGHNTVSWYQQALGQGPQFIFQYYREEENGRGNFPPRFSGLQFPNYSSELNVNALELDDSALYLCASSLGNSGNTIYFGEGSWLTVV.

This chain uses TRBV28 with TRBJ1-1; a possible D gene is TRBD1 (6 bases). CDR1 is MDHEN and CDR2 is SYDVKM in the germline V gene. CDR3 length: 15 residues. The V end was cut by 3 bases, the J end by 3 bases, with 14 bases between. CDR3 sequence reads: CASSFHRDTHTEAFF. Written as DNA, the CDR3 is TGTGCCAGCAGTTTTCACCGGGACACCCACACTGAAGCTTTCTTT.

J is TRBJ1-1 and V is TRBV6-1; tentatively, D is TRBD1 (5 bases). Trimming left V 4 bases short and J 8 bases short, with 14 bases between. The CDR3 has 13 amino acids. Per the germline V gene, CDR1 is MNHNS and CDR2 is SASEGT. CDR3 sequence: CASSGARVGEAFF. For the CDR3, the DNA is TGTGCCAGCAGTGGGGCCAGGGTTGGAGAAGCTTTCTTT.

The chain has TRBV9 and TRBJ2-3, with D possibly matching TRBD2 (6 bases). The germline V gene has CDR1 SGDLS and CDR2 YYNGEE. V was pared by 2 bases and J by 2 bases, with 12 bases between. CDR3 size: 15 residues. CDR3 in DNA: TGTGCCAGCAGCGTTGGGGGGAGCGACACAGATACGCAGTATTTT. Translation gives CASSVGGSDTDTQYF.

The V and J genes are TRBV10-2 and TRBJ2-1, with TRBD2 matching 15 bases. The CDR3 length is 17 residues. V lost 7 bases, J lost 0 bases, and 4 bases stayed unmatched. Germline CDR1 and CDR2: WSHSY and SAAADI. CDR3 nucleotide sequence: TGCGCCAGCAAGGGACTAGCGGGGGGCAGCTCCTACAATGAGCAGTTCTTC. Protein sequence: CASKGLAGGSSYNEQFF.

The rearrangement joins TRBV6-1 to TRBJ2-5; 9 positions agree with TRBD1. The germline gives CDR1 MNHNS, CDR2 SASEGT. The CDR3 totals 15 residues. J lost 3 bases, V lost 1 base, and 3 bases had no gene match. CDR3 nucleotides: TGTGCCAGCAGTGAAGGGAGGACAGGGGAAGAGACCCAGTACTTC. Translated: CASSEGRTGEETQYF.

The chain joins TRBV29-1 to TRBJ2-3, with 10 bases fitting TRBD2. Trimming took 6 bases from V and 2 from J; bases not matched to a gene: 11. Per germline, CDR1 SQVTM and CDR2 ANQGSEA. This CDR3 spans 16 amino acids. The chain's CDR3 is CSVQGVLAGATDTQYF. For the CDR3, the DNA is TGCAGCGTACAAGGGGTCCTAGCGGGGGCCACAGATACGCAGTATTTT.

The chain's CDR3 is CASSPGRLLSEQFF. CDR3 nucleotide sequence: TGTGCCAGCAGCCCCGGGAGGTTATTGAGTGAGCAGTTCTTC. J is TRBJ2-1 and V is TRBV14, with 7 bases identical to TRBD2. Unmatched junction bases numbered 9, after V lost 4 bases and J lost 9 bases. CDR1 and CDR2 (germline): SGHDN, FVKESK. The CDR3 contains 14 residues.

J is TRBJ1-1 and V is TRBV2; a possible D gene is TRBD1 (6 bases). The CDR3 covers 14 residues. The V end lost 4 bases, the J end lost 1 base, and 10 bases lay between the germline ends. Germline CDR1 SNHLY, CDR2 FYNNEI. CDR3 sequence reads: CASSGTAANTEAFF. The CDR3 nucleotides read TGTGCCAGCAGTGGGACAGCAGCGAACACTGAAGCTTTCTTT.

The V and J genes are TRBV19 and TRBJ2-3; TRBD2 matches 8 bases. The ends lost 10 bases at V and 5 bases at J; junction bases unmatched: 14. CDR1 and CDR2 (germline): LNHDA, SQIVND (reference sequence). CDR3 length equals 15 residues. The CDR3 spells CATYSAGGAEDTQYF. The CDR3 region has the DNA TGTGCCACCTATTCCGCGGGGGGCGCGGAAGATACGCAGTATTTT.

This clone was observed a single time. J is TRBJ2-7 and V is TRBV2; D is possibly TRBD1 (5 bases). The V end was cut by 5 bases, the J end by 3 bases, with 8 bases between. This CDR3 is 12 amino acids long. Germline assignment: CDR1 SNHLY and CDR2 FYNNEI. CDR3 DNA sequence: TGTGCCAGCAGTCAGCAGGGCTACGAGCAGTACTTC. Its protein is CASSQQGYEQYF.

The chain employs TRBV7-9 and TRBJ2-7, with TRBD1 identical over 9 bases. CDR1 is SEHNR, CDR2 FQNEAQ, per germline (reference sequence). This CDR3 contains 14 residues. Trimming cost V 4 bases and J 5 bases; bases outside gene matches: 6. CDR3 bases: TGTGCCAGCAGCTCCTCGGGACAGGGAAACGAGCAGTACTTC. Encoded protein: CASSSSGQGNEQYF.

The chain has TRBV11-2 and TRBJ1-1; D not resolved. Germline values: CDR1 SGHAT, CDR2 FQNNGV. Between the trimmed V and J ends, which lost 1 base and 2 bases, there was a span of 5 bases. This CDR3 contains 13 residues. CDR3 sequence reads: CASSLGVNTEAFF. Here the CDR3 DNA reads TGTGCCAGCAGCTTAGGCGTTAACACTGAAGCTTTCTTT. The full variable domain, with the rest looked up from reference TRBV11-2 and TRBJ1-1, is EAGVAQSPRYKIIEKRQSVAFWCNPISGHATLYWYQQILGQGPKLLIQFQNNGVVDDSQLPKDRFSAERLKGVDSTLKIQPAKLEDSAVYLCASSLGVNTEAFFGQGTRLTVV.

This clone was detected only a few times. The chain joins TRBV30 to TRBJ1-1, with D tentatively TRBD1 (5 bases). The CDR3 length is 13 residues. Per germline, CDR1 GTSNPN and CDR2 SVGIG (reference sequence). The V end lost 5 bases, the J end lost 1 base, and 11 bases lay between the germline ends. Here the CDR3 DNA reads TGTGCCTGGTGGGGCGGCAAGAACACTGAAGCTTTCTTT. Translated, it gives CAWWGGKNTEAFF.

The rearrangement links TRBV2 to TRBJ2-6; a weak D match, TRBD1 (7 bases). The CDR3 has 18 amino acids. With 6 bases removed from V and 0 bases from J, the gap between germline ends came to 18 bases. Per germline, CDR1 SNHLY and CDR2 FYNNEI. The CDR3 nucleotides read TGTGCCAGCAGCGGAGGGGACAGAGGCCACTCTGGGGCCAACGTCCTGACTTTC. This encodes CASSGGDRGHSGANVLTF.

The gene calls are TRBV19 and TRBJ2-1, with D uncertain. CDR3 size: 15 residues. Germline loops: CDR1 LNHDA, CDR2 SQIVND (reference sequence). V was shortened by 1 base and J by 7 bases, with 14 bases between the two germline ends. This chain's CDR3 is CASSIGPSRGNEQFF. As DNA, the CDR3 is TGTGCCAGTAGTATAGGGCCTAGTCGAGGAAATGAGCAGTTCTTC.

The rearrangement uses TRBV7-9 and TRBJ1-2, with 9 bases lining up with TRBD1. Germline V lookup: CDR1 SEHNR, CDR2 FQNEAQ (reference sequence). The CDR3 has 15 residues. J was trimmed by 5 bases and V by 5 bases; bases with no gene match: 9. The CDR3, as DNA: TGTGCCAGCAGCCCGACCCCGGGACAGGGATATGGCTACACCTTC. The encoded protein is CASSPTPGQGYGYTF.

V is TRBV4-2 and J is TRBJ1-3; D may be TRBD1 (6 bases). There are 18 residues in the CDR3. Germline-derived CDR1 and CDR2 are LGHNA and YNFKEQ. Between the trimmed V and J ends, which lost 3 bases and 2 bases, there was a span of 20 bases. In nucleotides, the CDR3 is TGTGCCAGCAGCCAGGAGCACAGGGTTGGGGCTACTGGAAACACCATATATTTT. This sequence encodes CASSQEHRVGATGNTIYF.

The rearrangement uses TRBV5-1 and TRBJ1-1; TRBD1 agrees at 7 bases. Germline V lookup: CDR1 SGHRS, CDR2 YFSETQ. The CDR3 spans 16 residues. V shed 5 bases, J shed 0 bases, and the junction held 10 bases outside the gene matches. The CDR3 protein is CASRVGMGQMNTEAFF. The CDR3 DNA is TGCGCCAGCAGGGTGGGGATGGGACAGATGAACACTGAAGCTTTCTTT.

The chain couples TRBV19 to TRBJ1-2; D is unclear. V lost 0 bases and J 4 bases, leaving 12 bases between the germline ends. Germline CDR1 and CDR2: LNHDA and SQIVND (reference sequence). The CDR3 covers 15 residues. This CDR3 reads CASSIDTSDTYGYTF. The CDR3 DNA is TGTGCCAGTAGTATAGATACCAGCGATACCTATGGCTACACCTTC.

J is TRBJ1-1 and V is TRBV14; 7 nucleotides align to TRBD1. V lost 2 bases and J lost 4; bases outside the gene matches: 1. The CDR3 runs 13 residues. CDR1 and CDR2 from the germline V gene are SGHDN and FVKESK. CDR3 in DNA: TGTGCCAGCAGCCAAACAGGGGCCACTGAAGCTTTCTTT. As protein: CASSQTGATEAFF.